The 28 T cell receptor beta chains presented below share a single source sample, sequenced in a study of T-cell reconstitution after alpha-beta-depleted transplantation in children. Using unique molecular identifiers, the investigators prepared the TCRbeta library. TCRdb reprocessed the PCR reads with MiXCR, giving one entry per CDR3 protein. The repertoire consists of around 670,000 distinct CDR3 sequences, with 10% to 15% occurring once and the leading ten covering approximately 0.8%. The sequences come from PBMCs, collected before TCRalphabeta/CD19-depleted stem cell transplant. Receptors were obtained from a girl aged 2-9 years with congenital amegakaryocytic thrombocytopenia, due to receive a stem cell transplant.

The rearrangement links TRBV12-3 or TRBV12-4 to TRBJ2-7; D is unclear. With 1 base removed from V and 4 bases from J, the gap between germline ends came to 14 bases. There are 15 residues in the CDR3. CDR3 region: CASSLVTSDAYEQYF. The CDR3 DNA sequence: TGTGCCAGCAGTTTAGTTACAAGCGACGCGTACGAGCAGTACTTC.

CDR3 region: CASSLVGQDTQYF. As DNA, the CDR3 is TGCGCCAGCAGCTTGGTGGGGCAAGATACGCAGTATTTT. The gene calls are TRBV5-1 and TRBJ2-3, with a weak D call TRBD1 (5 bases). Trimming removed 0 bases from V and 5 bases from J, with 7 bases in between. Germline loops: CDR1 SGHRS, CDR2 YFSETQ. The CDR3 runs to 13 residues.

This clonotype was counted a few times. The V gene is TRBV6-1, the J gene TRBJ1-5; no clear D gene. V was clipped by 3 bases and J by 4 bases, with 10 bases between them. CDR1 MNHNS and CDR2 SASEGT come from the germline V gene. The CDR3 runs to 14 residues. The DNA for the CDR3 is TGTGCCAGCAGTGACCTAGGGCAGAATCAGCCCCAGCATTTT. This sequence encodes CASSDLGQNQPQHF.

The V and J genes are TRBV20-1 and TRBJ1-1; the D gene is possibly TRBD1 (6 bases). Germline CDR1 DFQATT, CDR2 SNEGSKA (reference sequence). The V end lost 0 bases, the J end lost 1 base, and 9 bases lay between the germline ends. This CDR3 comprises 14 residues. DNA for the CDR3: TGCAGTGCTAGAGAGGGGGCGGCGAACACTGAAGCTTTCTTT. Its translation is CSAREGAANTEAFF.

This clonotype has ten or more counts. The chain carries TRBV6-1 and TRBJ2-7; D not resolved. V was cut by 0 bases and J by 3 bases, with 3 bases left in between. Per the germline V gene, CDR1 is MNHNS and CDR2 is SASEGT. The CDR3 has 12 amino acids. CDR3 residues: CASSEAGYEQYF. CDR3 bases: TGTGCCAGCAGTGAAGCCGGCTACGAGCAGTACTTC.

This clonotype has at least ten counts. Here the CDR3 DNA reads TGCGCCAGCAGCCAAGGGACAGGGCCAACAGATACGCAGTATTTT. Translating it yields CASSQGTGPTDTQYF. The chain recombines TRBV4-1 with TRBJ2-3; TRBD1 agrees at 8 bases. V gave up 1 base and J gave up 3 bases; unmatched junction bases: 3. The germline gives CDR1 MGHRA, CDR2 YSYEKL. The CDR3 is made up of 15 amino acids.

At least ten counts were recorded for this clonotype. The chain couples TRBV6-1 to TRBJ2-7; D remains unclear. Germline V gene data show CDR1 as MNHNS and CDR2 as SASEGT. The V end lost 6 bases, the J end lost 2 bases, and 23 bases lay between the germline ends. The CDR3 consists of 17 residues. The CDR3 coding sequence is TGTGCCAGCAGACCTAACCACGACGGAGTTTACACCTACGAGCAGTACTTC. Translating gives CASRPNHDGVYTYEQYF.

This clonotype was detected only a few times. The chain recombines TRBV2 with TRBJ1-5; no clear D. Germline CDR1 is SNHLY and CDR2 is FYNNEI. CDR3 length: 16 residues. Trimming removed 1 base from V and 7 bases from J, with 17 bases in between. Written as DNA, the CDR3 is TGTGCCAGCAGTGAAGTAGCCCCAGTGGTTCAGCAGCCCCAGCATTTT. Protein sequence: CASSEVAPVVQQPQHF.

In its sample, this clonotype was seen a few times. The CDR3 region is CASSPRQNNEKLFF. The CDR3 DNA reads as TGTGCCAGCTCACCACGACAGAATAATGAAAAACTGTTTTTT. The chain uses TRBV18 and TRBJ1-4; D perhaps matches TRBD1 (5 bases). Germline loops: CDR1 KGHSH, CDR2 LQKENI. V lost 1 base, J lost 4 bases, and 7 bases lay in between. This CDR3 has 14 residues.

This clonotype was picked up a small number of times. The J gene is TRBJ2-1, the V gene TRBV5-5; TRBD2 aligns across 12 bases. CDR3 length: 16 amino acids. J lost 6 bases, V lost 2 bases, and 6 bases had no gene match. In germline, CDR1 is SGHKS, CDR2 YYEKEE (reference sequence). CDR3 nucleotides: TGTGCCAGCAGCTTCTCCCTAGCGGGAGGGGTCAATGAGCAGTTCTTC. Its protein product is CASSFSLAGGVNEQFF. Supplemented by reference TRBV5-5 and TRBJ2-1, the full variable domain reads DAGVTQSPTHLIKTRGQQVTLRCSPISGHKSVSWYQQVLGQGPQFIFQYYEKEERGRGNFPDRFSARQFPNYSSELNVNALLLGDSALYLCASSFSLAGGVNEQFFGPGTRLTVL.

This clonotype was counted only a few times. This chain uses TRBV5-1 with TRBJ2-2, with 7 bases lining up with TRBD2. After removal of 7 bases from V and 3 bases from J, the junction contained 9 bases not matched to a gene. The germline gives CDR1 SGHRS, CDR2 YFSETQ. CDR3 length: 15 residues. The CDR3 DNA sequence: TGCGCCAGCGGACCACCGGGGAGGGACACCGGGGAGCTGTTTTTT. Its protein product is CASGPPGRDTGELFF.

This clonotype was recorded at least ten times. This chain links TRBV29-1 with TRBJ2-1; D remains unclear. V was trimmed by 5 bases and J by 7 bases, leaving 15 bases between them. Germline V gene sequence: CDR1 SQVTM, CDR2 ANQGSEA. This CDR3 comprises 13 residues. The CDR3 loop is CSVNAEARNEQFF. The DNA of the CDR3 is TGCAGCGTTAATGCGGAAGCCCGGAATGAGCAGTTCTTC.

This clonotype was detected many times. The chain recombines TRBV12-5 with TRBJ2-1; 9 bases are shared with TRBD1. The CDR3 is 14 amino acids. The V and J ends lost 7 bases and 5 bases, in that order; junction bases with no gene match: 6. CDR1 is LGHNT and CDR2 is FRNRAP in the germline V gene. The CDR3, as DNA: TGTGCTAGTGCCCCCCGGGACAGGGACAATGAGCAGTTCTTC. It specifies CASAPRDRDNEQFF.

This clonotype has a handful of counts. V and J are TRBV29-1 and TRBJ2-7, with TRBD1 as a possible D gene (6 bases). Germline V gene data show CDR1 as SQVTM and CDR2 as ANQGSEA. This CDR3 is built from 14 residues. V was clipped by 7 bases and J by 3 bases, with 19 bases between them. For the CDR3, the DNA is TGCAGCGCAAATTCTCGAGGACAGAGCTACGAGCAGTACTTC. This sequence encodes CSANSRGQSYEQYF.

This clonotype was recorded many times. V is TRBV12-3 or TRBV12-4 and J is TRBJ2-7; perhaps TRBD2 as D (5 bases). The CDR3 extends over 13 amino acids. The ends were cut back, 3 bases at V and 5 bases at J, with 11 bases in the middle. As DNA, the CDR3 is TGTGCCAGCAGTTTCGGGGTTATGAACGAGCAGTACTTC. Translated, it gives CASSFGVMNEQYF.

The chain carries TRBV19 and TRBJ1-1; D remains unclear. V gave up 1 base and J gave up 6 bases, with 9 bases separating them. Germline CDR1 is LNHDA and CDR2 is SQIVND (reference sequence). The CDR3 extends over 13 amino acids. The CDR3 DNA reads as TGTGCCAGTAGTATAGTGGTCGGGGCTGAAGCTTTCTTT. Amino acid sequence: CASSIVVGAEAFF.

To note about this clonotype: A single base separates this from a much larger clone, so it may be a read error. The CDR3 DNA sequence: TGTGCCAGCAGTAAACCGACAGGGGGGGAAGGCTACACCTTC. This translates into CASSKPTGGEGYTF. The rearrangement joins TRBV12-3 or TRBV12-4 to TRBJ1-2; 9 nucleotides match TRBD1. CDR3 length equals 14 residues. V dropped 5 bases and J dropped 8; count of bases not matched to a gene: 9.

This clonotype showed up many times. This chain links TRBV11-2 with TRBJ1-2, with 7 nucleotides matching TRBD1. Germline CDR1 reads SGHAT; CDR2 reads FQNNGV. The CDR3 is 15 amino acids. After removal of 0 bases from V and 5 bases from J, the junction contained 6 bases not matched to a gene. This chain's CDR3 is CASSLDHGTAYGYTF. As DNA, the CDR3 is TGTGCCAGCAGCTTAGATCATGGGACAGCTTATGGCTACACCTTC.

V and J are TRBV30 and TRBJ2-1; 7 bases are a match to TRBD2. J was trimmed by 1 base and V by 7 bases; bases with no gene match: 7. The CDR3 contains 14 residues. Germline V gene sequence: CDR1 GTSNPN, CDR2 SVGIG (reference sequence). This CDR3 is CAYKTSRSYNEQFF. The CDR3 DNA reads TGTGCCTATAAGACTAGCAGGTCCTACAATGAGCAGTTCTTC.

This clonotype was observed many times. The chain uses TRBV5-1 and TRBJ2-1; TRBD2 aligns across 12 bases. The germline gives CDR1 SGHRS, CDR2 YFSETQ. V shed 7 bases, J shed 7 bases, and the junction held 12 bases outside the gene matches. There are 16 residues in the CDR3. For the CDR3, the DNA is TGCGCCAGCGGATCTAGCGGGGGGGGTTGGGAAAATGAGCAGTTCTTC. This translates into CASGSSGGGWENEQFF.

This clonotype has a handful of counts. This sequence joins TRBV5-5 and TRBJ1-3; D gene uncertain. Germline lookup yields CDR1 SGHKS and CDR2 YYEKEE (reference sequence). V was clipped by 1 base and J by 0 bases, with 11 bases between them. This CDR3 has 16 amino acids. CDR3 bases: TGTGCCAGCAGCTTGAATCCGACCCCCTCTGGAAACACCATATATTTT. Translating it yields CASSLNPTPSGNTIYF.

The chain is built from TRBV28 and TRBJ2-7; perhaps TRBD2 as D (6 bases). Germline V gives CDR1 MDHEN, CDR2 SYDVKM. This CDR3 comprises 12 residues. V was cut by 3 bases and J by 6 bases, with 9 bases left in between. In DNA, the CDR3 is TGTGCCAGCAGTTTTTTTAGCGGCGAGCAGTACTTC. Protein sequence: CASSFFSGEQYF.

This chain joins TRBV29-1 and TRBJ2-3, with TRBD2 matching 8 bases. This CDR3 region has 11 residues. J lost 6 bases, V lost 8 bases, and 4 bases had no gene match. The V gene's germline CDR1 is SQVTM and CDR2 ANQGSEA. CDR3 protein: CSPREGDTQYF. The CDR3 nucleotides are TGCAGCCCACGGGAGGGGGATACGCAGTATTTT.

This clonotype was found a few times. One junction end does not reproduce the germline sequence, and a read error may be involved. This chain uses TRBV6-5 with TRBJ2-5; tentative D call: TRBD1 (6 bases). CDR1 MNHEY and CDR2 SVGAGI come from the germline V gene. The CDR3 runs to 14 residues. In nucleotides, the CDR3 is TGTGCCAGCAGTTCCCAAGAGGACAGCCCCAAATTCAACTTC. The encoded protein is CASSSQEDSPKFNF.

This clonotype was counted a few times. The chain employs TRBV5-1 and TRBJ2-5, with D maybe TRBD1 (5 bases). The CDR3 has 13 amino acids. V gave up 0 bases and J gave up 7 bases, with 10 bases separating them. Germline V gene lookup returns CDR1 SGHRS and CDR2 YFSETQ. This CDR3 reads CASSLDQGSTQYF. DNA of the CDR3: TGCGCCAGCAGCTTGGATCAGGGCTCGACCCAGTACTTC.

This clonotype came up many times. CDR3 loop: CASSASGRAGPYNEQFF. In DNA form, the CDR3 reads TGTGCCAGCAGTGCTAGCGGGAGGGCCGGTCCTTACAATGAGCAGTTCTTC. The V gene is TRBV2, the J gene TRBJ2-1; 12 bases map to TRBD2. The CDR3 has 17 residues. V was clipped by 4 bases and J by 4 bases; unmatched bases: 8. Germline-derived CDR1 and CDR2 are SNHLY and FYNNEI.

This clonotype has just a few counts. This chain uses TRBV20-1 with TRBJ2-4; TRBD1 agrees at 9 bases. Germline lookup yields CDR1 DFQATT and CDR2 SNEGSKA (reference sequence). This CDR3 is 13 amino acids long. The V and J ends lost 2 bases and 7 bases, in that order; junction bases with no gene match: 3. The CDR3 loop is CSARSGQGNIQYF. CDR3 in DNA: TGCAGTGCTAGATCCGGACAGGGGAACATTCAGTACTTC.

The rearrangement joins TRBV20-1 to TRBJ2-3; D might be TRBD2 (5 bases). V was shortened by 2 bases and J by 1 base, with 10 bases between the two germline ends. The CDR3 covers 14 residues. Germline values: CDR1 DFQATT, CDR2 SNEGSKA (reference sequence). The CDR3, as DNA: TGCAGTGCTAGAAGAACTAGTGGCACAGATACGCAGTATTTT. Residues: CSARRTSGTDTQYF.